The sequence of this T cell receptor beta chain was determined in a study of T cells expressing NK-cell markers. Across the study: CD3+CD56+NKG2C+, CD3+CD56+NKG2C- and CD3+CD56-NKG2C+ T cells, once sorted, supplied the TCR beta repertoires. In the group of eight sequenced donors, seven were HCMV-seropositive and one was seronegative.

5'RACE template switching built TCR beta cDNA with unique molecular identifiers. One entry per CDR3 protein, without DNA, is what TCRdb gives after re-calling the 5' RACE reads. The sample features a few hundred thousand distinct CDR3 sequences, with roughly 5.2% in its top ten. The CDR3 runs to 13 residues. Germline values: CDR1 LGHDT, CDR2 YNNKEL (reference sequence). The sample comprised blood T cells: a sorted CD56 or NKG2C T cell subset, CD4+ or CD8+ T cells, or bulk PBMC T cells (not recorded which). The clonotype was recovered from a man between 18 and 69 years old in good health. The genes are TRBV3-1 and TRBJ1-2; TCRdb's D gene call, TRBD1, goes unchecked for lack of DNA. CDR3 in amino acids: CASSPRRDSGYTF. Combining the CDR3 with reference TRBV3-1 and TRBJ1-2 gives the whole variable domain DTAVSQTPKYLVTQMGNDKSIKCEQNLGHDTMYWYKQDSKKFLKIMFSYNNKELIINETVPNRFSPKSPDKAHLNLHINSLELGDSAVYFCASSPRRDSGYTFGSGTRLTVV.